This TCR beta chain came from a study of human T cells and chemical hapten exposure. Whole-study findings and limits: While controls formed fewer of them, expanded TCRs formed significantly more large CDR3 similarity clusters.

This clonotype was counted ten times or more. Its antigen is unidentified. In the library, unique molecular identifiers were attached to individual cDNA molecules. One entry per CDR3 protein results from TCRdb running MiXCR on the RACE reads. Altogether hundreds of thousands of distinct CDR3 sequences are present, about 6% being singletons, with the ten largest covering around 6%. Time point noted: patch test 2, 6 weeks after DPC sensitization. Stated treatment: therapeutic diphenylcyclopropenone sensitization with weekly scalp DPC. Sequences were derived from whole blood, sampled in connection with sensitization to the hapten diphenylcyclopropenone (DPC). The sequence came from a woman between 18 and 30 years old with alopecia areata. Some clones in this sample may be carry-over from other donors' samples.

DNA for the CDR3: TGCAGCGTTGAAGCCCTATACAGGGAAGGGAACACTGAAGCTTTCTTT. This translates into CSVEALYREGNTEAFF. V usage is TRBV29-1 and J usage is TRBJ1-1, with TRBD1 as a possible D gene (6 bases). From germline, CDR1 is SQVTM and CDR2 ANQGSEA. There are 16 residues in the CDR3. V dropped 1 base and J dropped 1 base, with 16 bases sitting between them.